The 23 T cell receptor beta chains below come from one sample, sequenced in a study of tumor-infiltrating lymphocytes in primary liver carcinoma (dated by TCRdb to about 2017). Without any cell sorting, total RNA and DNA were extracted together from around 20-30 mg of bulk tissue using the AllPrep DNA/RNA mini kit. These reads were obtained on an Illumina HiSeq 2500. TCRbeta-specific cDNA was reverse-transcribed from approximately 0.5 ug total RNA using a constant-region primer and ProtoScript II reverse transcriptase. The TCRbeta libraries were prepared through three rounds of nested multiplex PCR following a slightly modified ARM-PCR procedure. The first two PCR rounds used multiplex TRBV1-TRBV30 forward primers with a Cbeta reverse primer, each for roughly 11 cycles. TCRdb took the public reads, trimmed them with fastp at Q25, ran MiXCR for clone calling and kept in-frame beta chains. Each CDR3 protein appears once, grouped with its most common genes and DNA. In all, the sample holds fewer than 250,000 distinct CDR3 sequences, and around four fifths of those were seen once. Around 18% of the sample comes from the top ten.

Sequenced material: tumor tissue from primary liver carcinoma. The receptors here all came from a man aged 35 to 55 with primary liver carcinoma and hepatitis B virus infection.

J is TRBJ2-2 and V is TRBV29-1; 7 bases are a match to TRBD2. Germline V CDR1 and CDR2: SQVTM, ANQGSEA. The ends lost 4 bases at V and 16 bases at J; junction bases unmatched: 21. The CDR3 length is 15 residues. In nucleotides, the CDR3 is TGCAGCGTTGGGACTAGTGCGGCGAACAGCGGGGAACCGTTTTTT. Protein product: CSVGTSAANSGEPFF.

In the case of this clonotype: The final CDR3 position lacks the conserved phenylalanine or tryptophan, pointing to a likely read error. The chain couples TRBV6-2 or TRBV6-3 to TRBJ2-3, with D unresolved. The CDR3 runs to 15 residues. Looked up from germline, CDR1 is MNHEY and CDR2 is SVGEGT. V lost 6 bases and J lost 0, with 13 bases in between. The DNA of the CDR3 is TGTGCCAGCAGCCAAACCCCGGACAGCACAGATACGCAGTATTTA. Its protein product is CASSQTPDSTDTQYL.

The chain couples TRBV4-1 to TRBJ1-1; D is uncertain. The CDR3 is 14 residues long. Trimming took 0 bases from V and 7 from J, leaving 12 bases between them. Germline assignment: CDR1 MGHRA and CDR2 YSYEKL. CDR3 DNA: TGCGCCAGCAGCCAAGACCCGCGGGTGAGTGAAGCTTTCTTT. Its protein product is CASSQDPRVSEAFF.

The sample holds many counts of this clonotype. This chain joins TRBV12-3 or TRBV12-4 and TRBJ1-5; D not certain. V lost 1 base to trimming and J lost 4 bases, with 8 bases between them. The CDR3 is made up of 14 amino acids. CDR3 loop: CASSLVPDNQPQHF. In nucleotides, the CDR3 is TGTGCCAGCAGTTTAGTGCCAGATAATCAGCCCCAGCATTTT.

This clonotype was seen a single time. Given the absence of the conserved phenylalanine or tryptophan at the CDR3 end, a read error is likely. The J gene is TRBJ1-2, the V gene TRBV14, with a tentative D call TRBD1 (5 bases). CDR3 size: 13 residues. Germline values: CDR1 SGHDN, CDR2 FVKESK. DNA of the CDR3: TGTACCAGCAGCCAAGCCCAGGGATCTGGCTACACCCTC. It codes for CTSSQAQGSGYTL.

A remark on this clonotype: The junction and the germline gene differ at one end; a read error may be behind it. This chain links TRBV6-1 with TRBJ2-5; 8 bases agree with TRBD1. This CDR3 contains 17 residues. Germline V gene lookup returns CDR1 MNHNS and CDR2 SASEGT. The CDR3 is CASSEYVPGQGRGTRYF. The CDR3 region has the DNA TGTGCCAGCAGCGAGTACGTCCCCGGACAGGGTCGTGGGACCCGGTACTTC.

On this clonotype: One end of the junction varies from germline; a read error may be responsible. The chain uses TRBV29-1 and TRBJ2-1; D possibly uses TRBD1 or TRBD2 (5 bases each). Per the germline V gene, CDR1 is SQVTM and CDR2 is ANQGSEA. CDR3 length equals 11 residues. CDR3 nucleotide sequence: TGCAGCGGGGACCAGTGGGTGGCCAGGGTCTTC. As protein: CSGDQWVARVF.

This clonotype was counted a few times. The CDR3 is CASSGTGEAKNIQYF. CDR3 in DNA: TGTGCCAGCAGTGGGACAGGGGAGGCCAAAAACATTCAGTACTTC. The chain employs TRBV6-1 and TRBJ2-4, with 9 bases lining up with TRBD1. The germline V gene has CDR1 MNHNS and CDR2 SASEGT. V shed 4 bases, J shed 1 base, and the junction held 2 bases outside the gene matches. The CDR3 loop spans 15 amino acids.

A note on this clonotype: One end of the junction varies from germline; a read error may be responsible. This chain joins TRBV7-3 and TRBJ2-1; D ambiguous. Germline V gene lookup returns CDR1 SGHTA and CDR2 FQGTGA. The CDR3 covers 15 residues. The chain's CDR3 is CANSLGPSSNNEQFF. DNA of the CDR3: TGTGCCAACAGCTTAGGCCCGAGCTCCAACAATGAGCAGTTCTTC. Together with reference TRBV7-3 and TRBJ2-1, the CDR3 gives the full variable domain: GAGVSQTPSNKVTEKGKYVELRCDPISGHTALYWYRQSLGQGPEFLIYFQGTGAADDSGLPNDRFFAVRPEGSVSTLKIQRTERGDSAVYLCANSLGPSSNNEQFFGPGTRLTVL.

Notes on this clonotype: An end of the junction does not agree with germline; a read error may underlie this. The chain joins TRBV29-1 to TRBJ1-1; possible D gene TRBD1, 6 bases. Germline-derived CDR1 and CDR2 are SQVTM and ANQGSEA. This CDR3 has 12 residues. The CDR3 reads CSVITGGTDAFF. The CDR3 DNA follows: TGTAGCGTGATAACGGGGGGCACTGATGCTTTCTTT. Drawing the rest from reference TRBV29-1 and TRBJ1-1, the complete variable domain is SAVISQKPSRDICQRGTSLTIQCQVDSQVTMMFWYRQQPGQSLTLIATANQGSEATYESGFVIDKFPISRPNLTFSTLTVSNMSPEDSSIYLCSVITGGTDAFFGQGTRLTVV.

The V gene is TRBV29-1, the J gene TRBJ1-1; D perhaps matches TRBD1 (6 bases). This CDR3 spans 14 amino acids. Germline CDR1 and CDR2: SQVTM and ANQGSEA. The V gene lost 8 bases and the J gene lost 3 bases, with 19 bases spanning the gap. The CDR3 loop reads CSIGQRLGDTEAFF. CDR3 nucleotides: TGCAGCATAGGACAGAGGTTGGGAGACACTGAAGCTTTCTTT.

In regard to this clonotype: A read error may explain this, as a much larger clone is one base away. The chain uses TRBV10-2 and TRBJ2-6; 8 bases map to TRBD2. Losses at the gene ends were 6 bases for V and 4 bases for J; bases not matched to a gene: 5. Per the germline V gene, CDR1 is WSHSY and CDR2 is SAAADI. The CDR3 is made up of 15 amino acids. In DNA form, the CDR3 reads TGCGCCAGCAGCAGCGGGGGAGGAGGGGCCAACGTCCTGACTTTC. This encodes CASSSGGGGANVLTF.

The chain carries TRBV29-1 and TRBJ2-3; D unclear. CDR1 is SQVTM, CDR2 ANQGSEA, per germline. V was cut by 6 bases and J by 5 bases, with 12 bases left in between. The CDR3 runs 12 residues. The CDR3 DNA reads TGCAGCGTCATGTTGGCAGGAGATACGCAGTATTTT. This codes for CSVMLAGDTQYF.

Concerning this clonotype itself: Given a much more abundant clone one base away, this may be a read error. V gene TRBV5-1 combines with J gene TRBJ2-6; 9 positions agree with TRBD1. CDR1 is SGHRS, CDR2 YFSETQ, per germline. This CDR3 spans 20 amino acids. CDR3 coding DNA: TGCGCCAGCAGCTCCCCTTCAATGGGACAGGGATCCTCTGGGACCAACGTCCTGACTTTC. Its protein is CASSSPSMGQGSSGTNVLTF.

This clonotype came up once. The conserved phenylalanine or tryptophan is not found at the CDR3 terminus, so this likely reflects a read error. The CDR3 DNA follows: TGTGCCAGGAGCTTGTCGGGGTTCGTCAATGACCAGTTCGTC. Protein sequence: CARSLSGFVNDQFV. This chain links TRBV11-2 with TRBJ2-1, with D tentatively TRBD2 (5 bases). Germline CDR1 reads SGHAT; CDR2 reads FQNNGV. CDR3 length: 14 residues.

Of note for this clonotype: One junction end disagrees with the germline gene, perhaps due to a read error. This chain links TRBV6-1 with TRBJ1-4; D is possibly TRBD1 (5 bases). This CDR3 contains 16 residues. Germline CDR1 and CDR2: MNHNS and SASEGT. The CDR3 DNA reads TGTGCCAGCAGTAAAGCGGGGGTTGTAACTAATGAAAAACTGTTTTTT. It translates to CASSKAGVVTNEKLFF.

This clonotype was observed once. The chain carries TRBV12-3 or TRBV12-4 and TRBJ2-7; 7 bases align to TRBD2. The CDR3 is 15 residues long. Losses at the gene ends were 7 bases for V and 6 bases for J; bases not matched to a gene: 15. The DNA of the CDR3 is TGTGCCAGCACTTCACGTCAGAGAGGGAGGGGCGAGCAGTACTTC. Its protein is CASTSRQRGRGEQYF.

This clonotype was recorded once. This chain uses TRBV28 with TRBJ1-1; D unresolved. The CDR3 length is 14 residues. Trimming cost V 7 bases and J 2 bases, with 14 bases left between them. Germline V gene lookup returns CDR1 MDHEN and CDR2 SYDVKM. In nucleotides, the CDR3 is TGTGCCAGCACCTCGGGAGAGACAAACACTGAAGCTTTCTTT. It is translated as CASTSGETNTEAFF.

The chain recombines TRBV29-1 with TRBJ1-1; no reliable D call. Germline CDR1 and CDR2: SQVTM and ANQGSEA. This CDR3 is 13 amino acids long. The CDR3 nucleotides are TGCAGTGTGCTCGATAGGAAGAGCACTGAAGCTTTCTTT. Its translation is CSVLDRKSTEAFF.

In the case of this clonotype: The germline gene is not matched at one end of the junction; a read error may be the cause. The chain recombines TRBV11-2 with TRBJ1-5; TRBD1 is a possible D gene (6 bases). The CDR3 has 17 residues. The germline CDR1 and CDR2 sequences are SGHAT and FQNNGV. CDR3: CGSSLVGVTGNNQPHHF. The CDR3 nucleotides read TGTGGCAGCAGCTTAGTAGGGGTAACAGGGAACAATCAGCCCCATCATTTT.

With respect to this clonotype: A junction boundary mismatches the germline segment, possibly from a read error. The rearrangement joins TRBV29-1 to TRBJ2-1, with D unclear. The germline gives CDR1 SQVTM, CDR2 ANQGSEA. The CDR3 has 14 amino acids. Here the CDR3 reads CSVADTSSVNEQFF. The CDR3 DNA reads as TGCAGTGTTGCGGATACCTCGAGCGTCAATGAGCAGTTCTTC.

On this clonotype itself: The CDR3 end shows no conserved phenylalanine or tryptophan, and so a read error is likely. Written as DNA, the CDR3 is TGTGCCAGTAGTCCACAGGGGCTTAGGGGCACTGAAGCTTTCTGT. It is translated as CASSPQGLRGTEAFC. V is TRBV19 and J is TRBJ1-1; 7 bases map to TRBD1. V was pared by 5 bases and J by 4 bases, with 10 bases of the junction left unmatched. The CDR3 sequence is 15 residues long. CDR1 LNHDA and CDR2 SQIVND come from the germline V gene (reference sequence).

For this clonotype: Given a much more abundant clone one base away, this may be a read error. This rearrangement joins TRBV28 to TRBJ1-5; 10 nucleotides match TRBD1. Germline trimming cut 7 bases from V and 6 bases from J; bases unmatched to any gene: 6. The germline V gene encodes CDR1 MDHEN and CDR2 SYDVKM. The CDR3 totals 14 residues. The CDR3 loop reads CASKRQGAAQPQHF. The CDR3, as DNA: TGTGCCAGCAAAAGACAGGGGGCGGCTCAGCCCCAGCATTTT.